This entry describes one T cell receptor beta chain. Its specificity is unknown. Trimming removed 7 bases from V and 7 bases from J; junction bases left unmatched: 10. The CDR3 length is 13 residues. Germline-derived CDR1 and CDR2 are LNHDA and SQIVND (reference sequence). PCR employed 60 Vbeta and 13 Jbeta primers. Some clones are missing from TCRdb's copy, which holds only in-frame ones; the method was immunoSEQ multiplex PCR. The top ten hold around 10% of the sample, which has about 130,000 clones, 75% to 85% seen once. The data belong to a study of cytomegalovirus exposure and HLA in healthy donors. Overall study context: In a previous analysis, around 110 million unique TCR beta sequences were found from 150 million to 200 million T cells.

Overall study results and limits: The study designated roughly 150 TCR beta chains cytomegalovirus-associated. It has been reported that TCR beta sequences accurately predicted the HLA-A and HLA-B alleles of most subjects. As a later analysis showed, several of the most significant clusters appeared to be linked to common viral pathogens.

The sample taken for sequencing was PBMCs. The genes are TRBV19 and TRBJ2-7, with 7 bases lining up with TRBD2. This receptor was obtained from a man aged 25 to 45 in good health and CMV-seropositive. In DNA form, the CDR3 reads TGTGCCAGTAATCGGGGGAACGGGAGGGAGCAGTACTTC. This gives the protein CASNRGNGREQYF.